The 25 T cell receptor beta chains presented below share a single source sample, sequenced in a study of T cell responses to AZD1222 COVID-19 vaccine. Profiled with immunoSEQ multiplex PCR; TCRdb holds only in-frame clones, not every one. The table lists more than 110,000 clones, around 92% of them singletons. The source was peripheral blood, collected 28 days after the second AZD1222 dose. Every receptor here comes from an adult who received the AZD1222 COVID-19 vaccine.

The chain has TRBV5-1 and TRBJ2-1; 8 bases are shared with TRBD1. Germline loops: CDR1 SGHRS, CDR2 YFSETQ. This CDR3 has 15 amino acids. The J segment lost 6 bases and the V segment lost 4 bases, leaving 9 bases of the junction unmatched. CDR3 in amino acids: CASSPQDRVLNEQFF. The CDR3 nucleotides are TGCGCCAGCAGCCCGCAGGACAGGGTACTCAATGAGCAGTTCTTC.

The chain uses TRBV21-1 and TRBJ2-2; the table's D gene call, TRBD1, was not cross checked with the DNA. TRBV21-1 is assigned pseudogene status. The CDR3 totals 17 residues. For the CDR3, the DNA is TGTGCCAGCAGCAAAGGCAAGGGGACAGAGCACACCGGGGAGCTGTTTTTT. It codes for CASSKGKGTEHTGELFF.

CDR3 region: CAITPQVDTEAFF. DNA of the CDR3: TGTGCCATCACCCCGCAGGTTGACACTGAAGCTTTCTTT. The rearrangement joins TRBV10-3 to TRBJ1-1; D call uncertain. Germline CDR1 and CDR2: ENHRY and SYGVKD. The CDR3 covers 13 residues. V gave up 7 bases and J gave up 3 bases, with 12 bases separating them.

The rearrangement uses TRBV2 and TRBJ1-6; 8 bases match TRBD1. CDR3 length: 13 residues. V lost 7 bases and J lost 10; bases outside the gene matches: 6. The germline V gene has CDR1 SNHLY and CDR2 FYNNEI. Here the CDR3 reads CASTRDRTSPLHF. CDR3 DNA: TGTGCCAGCACTAGGGACAGGACGTCACCCCTCCACTTT.

This chain links TRBV28 with TRBJ1-1; D remains ambiguous. V lost 8 bases, J lost 4 bases, and 14 bases lay in between. This CDR3 spans 13 amino acids. CDR1 and CDR2 (germline): MDHEN, SYDVKM. CDR3 loop: CASHSVLITEAFF. The CDR3 DNA follows: TGTGCCAGCCATAGTGTGCTCATCACTGAAGCTTTCTTT.

The chain recombines TRBV5-8 with TRBJ2-3; D remains unclear. V was clipped by 4 bases and J by 8 bases, with 11 bases between them. From germline, CDR1 is SGHTS and CDR2 YDEGEE. This CDR3 comprises 12 residues. The CDR3 protein is CASSPSISTQYF. The CDR3, as DNA: TGTGCCAGCAGCCCGTCGATAAGTACGCAGTATTTT.

The chain employs TRBV7-6 and TRBJ2-5, with TRBD2 as a possible D gene (7 bases). CDR3 length equals 13 residues. V was shortened by 5 bases and J by 4 bases, with 11 bases between the two germline ends. CDR1 SGHVS and CDR2 FNYEAQ come from the germline V gene. For the CDR3, the DNA is TGTGCCAGCAGCAGGGGGGGGCGAGAGACCCAGTACTTC. Protein product: CASSRGGRETQYF. Drawing the rest from reference TRBV7-6 and TRBJ2-5, the complete variable domain is GAGVSQSPRYKVTKRGQDVALRCDPISGHVSLYWYRQALGQGPEFLTYFNYEAQQDKSGLPNDRFSAERPEGSISTLTIQRTEQRDSAMYRCASSRGGRETQYFGPGTRLLVL.

The V gene is TRBV27, the J gene TRBJ2-7, with TRBD1 matching over 7 bases. V dropped 7 bases and J dropped 2; count of bases not matched to a gene: 8. Looked up from germline, CDR1 is MNHEY and CDR2 is SMNVEV (reference sequence). CDR3 length: 14 residues. The chain's CDR3 is CASKERGRAYEQYF. CDR3 DNA: TGTGCCAGCAAAGAAAGGGGGCGCGCCTACGAGCAGTACTTC.

The chain couples TRBV7-3 to TRBJ2-5, with 9 bases lining up with TRBD1. The germline V gene encodes CDR1 SGHTA and CDR2 FQGTGA. CDR3 length equals 14 residues. The ends lost 0 bases at V and 4 bases at J; junction bases unmatched: 0. The CDR3 nucleotides read TGTGCCAGCAGCTTAACGGGACAGGGAGAGACCCAGTACTTC. As protein: CASSLTGQGETQYF.

The V call is TRBV2, the J call TRBJ2-5; 8 positions match TRBD2. CDR1 and CDR2 from the germline V gene are SNHLY and FYNNEI. The ends lost 6 bases at V and 5 bases at J; junction bases unmatched: 14. The CDR3 totals 16 residues. For the CDR3, the DNA is TGTGCCAGCAGGCTCGCCGGGACTAGGCGCGGGGAGACCCAGTACTTC. Translated, it gives CASRLAGTRRGETQYF.

The genes are TRBV28 and TRBJ2-1; the D call may be TRBD1 or TRBD2 (6 bases each). The CDR3 is 16 amino acids. CDR1 is MDHEN, CDR2 SYDVKM, per germline. V was trimmed by 7 bases and J by 3 bases, leaving 19 bases between them. The CDR3 protein is CASTSRGEANYNEQFF. DNA for the CDR3: TGTGCCAGCACCTCGAGGGGGGAGGCAAACTACAATGAGCAGTTCTTC.

The chain links TRBV28 to TRBJ1-2, with a tentative D call TRBD1 (5 bases). V gave up 6 bases and J gave up 2 bases, with 13 bases separating them. Germline V gene data show CDR1 as MDHEN and CDR2 as SYDVKM. The CDR3 loop spans 14 amino acids. CDR3 residues: CASRFGAENYGYTF. The CDR3, as DNA: TGTGCCAGCAGATTCGGGGCGGAGAACTATGGCTACACCTTC.

The DNA for the CDR3 is TGTGCCAGCAGCCCCTCGGGACATACCTCGGCAGAGACCCAGTACTTC. This encodes CASSPSGHTSAETQYF. This chain joins TRBV7-3 and TRBJ2-5; TRBD1 might be the D (6 bases). The V gene's germline CDR1 is SGHTA and CDR2 FQGTGA. V lost 5 bases and J 4 bases, leaving 20 bases between the germline ends. This CDR3 is 16 amino acids long.

This clone was detected only once. J is TRBJ2-1 and V is TRBV28; possibly TRBD1 or TRBD2 for D (5 bases each). Trimming pared 7 bases from V and 5 bases from J, leaving 15 bases between. Germline CDR1 is MDHEN and CDR2 is SYDVKM. This CDR3 has 14 residues. CDR3 amino acids: CASKKSGTNNEQFF. As DNA, the CDR3 is TGTGCCAGCAAGAAGTCCGGGACCAACAATGAGCAGTTCTTC.

The genes are TRBV14 and TRBJ1-3; no clear D. Germline V gives CDR1 SGHDN, CDR2 FVKESK. V was shortened by 1 base and J by 4 bases, with 5 bases between the two germline ends. The CDR3 contains 13 residues. The chain's CDR3 is CASSQGGGNTIYF. The CDR3 DNA is TGTGCCAGCAGCCAAGGCGGCGGAAACACCATATATTTT.

V gene TRBV28 combines with J gene TRBJ1-2; 9 nucleotides agree with TRBD1. CDR1 is MDHEN and CDR2 is SYDVKM in the germline V gene. CDR3 size: 13 residues. Trimming removed 6 bases from V and 6 bases from J; junction bases left unmatched: 5. The CDR3 bases are TGTGCCAGCAGCCGGGGACAGGGTGATGGCTACACCTTC. Translated, it gives CASSRGQGDGYTF.

The chain couples TRBV27 to TRBJ1-4; possible D gene TRBD1, 5 bases. From germline, CDR1 is MNHEY and CDR2 SMNVEV (reference sequence). This CDR3 spans 16 amino acids. V was cut by 3 bases and J by 4 bases, with 15 bases left in between. CDR3 coding DNA: TGTGCCAGCAGTTTCTTACGGGGCGGAGGTAATGAAAAACTGTTTTTT. As protein: CASSFLRGGGNEKLFF.

Only one count was recorded for this clone. The chain has TRBV3-1 (or the pseudogene TRBV3-2) and TRBJ2-7; D unresolved. Trimming cost V 1 base and J 1 base, with 8 bases left between them. In germline, CDR1 is LGHDT, CDR2 YNNKEL (reference sequence). The CDR3 runs to 14 residues. CDR3 sequence reads: CASSQGYRSYEQYF. The DNA of the CDR3 is TGTGCCAGCAGCCAAGGCTATCGTTCCTACGAGCAGTACTTC.

The chain employs TRBV28 and TRBJ2-7; D remains unclear. The CDR3 loop spans 11 amino acids. Deletions cut 3 bases from V and 6 bases from J, with 6 bases between. Germline CDR1 is MDHEN and CDR2 is SYDVKM. CDR3 bases: TGTGCCAGCAGTTTCGAGCGCGAGCAGTACTTC. Its translation is CASSFEREQYF.

This clone has only one observation. The V call is TRBV20-1, the J call TRBJ2-5, with D possibly TRBD2 on 5 matching bases. V lost 3 bases to trimming and J lost 2 bases, with 10 bases between them. This CDR3 spans 13 amino acids. Germline V gene data show CDR1 as DFQATT and CDR2 as SNEGSKA (reference sequence). CDR3 loop: CSASPRTQETQYF. As DNA, the CDR3 is TGCAGTGCTAGTCCAAGGACTCAAGAGACCCAGTACTTC.

The V gene is TRBV15, the J gene TRBJ1-5; D unresolved. Trimming stripped 3 bases from V and 4 bases from J, with 4 bases between. Germline V gives CDR1 LNHNV, CDR2 YYDKDF (reference sequence). The CDR3 totals 12 residues. CDR3 sequence (DNA): TGTGCCACCAGCAGTTTTAATCAGCCCCAGCATTTT. As protein: CATSSFNQPQHF.

V usage is TRBV7-2 and J usage is TRBJ1-1; 9 bases agree with TRBD1. V trimming: 4 bases; J trimming: 4 bases; junction bases outside the gene matches: 4. The CDR3 is 14 amino acids. Germline V gives CDR1 SGHTA, CDR2 FQGNSA. The DNA of the CDR3 is TGTGCCAGCAGCTGGGGACAGGGACCCACTGAAGCTTTCTTT. Its protein is CASSWGQGPTEAFF.

J is TRBJ2-2 and V is TRBV7-9; 7 nucleotides agree with TRBD1. V shed 4 bases, J shed 0 bases, and the junction held 11 bases outside the gene matches. The length of the CDR3 is 18 residues. Per the germline V gene, CDR1 is SEHNR and CDR2 is FQNEAQ (reference sequence). The CDR3 coding sequence is TGTGCCAGCAGCTCAGGCCGGGACAGATTTTCGAACACCGGGGAGCTGTTTTTT. Translating it yields CASSSGRDRFSNTGELFF.

The chain links TRBV7-9 to TRBJ2-4, with no clear D. Germline lookup yields CDR1 SEHNR and CDR2 FQNEAQ (reference sequence). This CDR3 is 12 amino acids long. V was pared by 5 bases and J by 15 bases, with 17 bases between. CDR3 DNA: TGTGCCAGCAGCAACCCCTTCGGGTTCTTGTACTTC. This gives the protein CASSNPFGFLYF. Variable domain in full (rest from reference TRBV7-9 and TRBJ2-4): DTGVSQNPRHKITKRGQNVTFRCDPISEHNRLYWYRQTLGQGPEFLTYFQNEAQLEKSRLLSDRFSAERPKGSFSTLEIQRTEQGDSAMYLCASSNPFGFLYFGAGTRLSVL.

The chain carries TRBV6-5 and TRBJ1-2, with TRBD1 matching 8 bases. The germline V gene has CDR1 MNHEY and CDR2 SVGAGI. The CDR3 runs 13 residues. V was pared by 5 bases and J by 8 bases, with 7 bases of the junction left unmatched. As DNA, the CDR3 is TGTGCCAGCAGTCCCTTGACAGGGGTGGGCTACACCTTC. It is translated as CASSPLTGVGYTF.